This T cell receptor beta chain was captured by sequencing in a study of beta chain features in type 1 diabetes (dated by TCRdb to 2017 to 2018). For the wider study: Patients and healthy donors did not differ in mean age, gender distribution, total cell number or subset yield. The study compared the TCRB repertoires of sorted circulating CD4+ T cell subsets in recently diagnosed type 1 diabetes patients with those in matched healthy donors. Across all samples, approximately 98,000,000 sorted cells were examined, and cell number per subset correlated strongly with RNA yield. Whereas all 30 or so donors provided naive and central memory subsets, regulatory and stem cell-like memory subsets were isolated from just 8 patients and roughly eight healthy donors. What the work shows at the level of the full study, not this receptor alone: Naive, central memory and regulatory TCRB repertoires appeared to be more similar among patients than among healthy donors. Because small numbers of individuals were included in the HLA sub-analyses, any influence of HLA type on TCRB rearrangement was left unresolved. Fewer insertions and more nucleotide deletions at VDJ recombination sites were observed in patients with type 1 diabetes, implying thymic rearrangement abnormalities. Sequencing cDNA rather than genomic DNA could over-represent highly expressing activated cells, although activation and CD3 levels did not differ between groups. PCR may preferentially amplify shorter templates, but because patient and control samples were amplified and corrected together, any resulting skew would affect both groups equally. In all four CD4+ subsets, TCRB CDR3 length was moderately but significantly shorter in type 1 diabetes patients.

A single peripheral blood draw of approximately 0.11 L on average was collected from each donor into heparinised tubes. Using a panel that included CD45RO, CCR7, CD25, CD127, CD95 and CD27, naive, central memory, regulatory and stem cell-like memory CD4+ T cells were sorted on a BD FACSAria II. All sorted populations exceeded 98% purity. Right away, PBMCs were isolated by Lymphoprep density gradient centrifugation and were stained directly, with no culture step. So that batch effects would be minimized, each experiment stained and sorted samples in pairs, pairing one healthy donor with one patient. The germline V gene sets CDR1 to SGHAT and CDR2 to FQNNGV. The CDR3 has 14 amino acids, counting the end cysteine and phenylalanine. Just CDR3 DNA is preserved here, 42 bases in frame from base 1. Unmatched junction bases come to 9, with V trimmed by 5 bases and J by 10 bases. The entire amount of isolated RNA was reverse transcribed using the High Capacity cDNA Reverse Transcription Kit, so the sequenced TCRB transcripts were expressed ones. Naive, central memory and regulatory T cell samples underwent deep immunoSEQ sequencing, averaging about 3.57 million total reads per sample. Sorted cells were lysed in RLT buffer and RNA was extracted with DNase-treated RNeasy Micro or Mini kits, depending on cell number. To prevent cross-contamination, every cell subset was processed on its own, while patient and healthy donor samples were processed together. Using the immunoSEQ multiplex PCR, TCRB sequences were amplified from cDNA into 87-bp fragments spanning the CDR3 region. Sequencing of the amplicons was performed on the Illumina HiSeq platform. As for the original processing: PCR bias was computationally corrected using synthetic template baselines, reads within Hamming distance 2 were collapsed, and singletons that could not be merged were discarded. Reads were aligned against IMGT to assign V, D and J genes, CDR3 length and insertions or deletions at six rearrangement sites. Within each subset, clonotype counts were normalized to sorted cell number, after which true diversity and Gini coefficients were computed with the tcR R package. The overlap coefficient, calculated on TCRB nucleotide sequences, was used to quantify repertoire sharing. TCRdb took this table from immuneACCESS and kept in-frame rearrangements with V and J called. Such tables lack part of the clones; where checked against another copy, unresolved V genes explain under half of the gap, and the rest is unexplained. The D gene and trimming were derived from the DNA, and the V and J assignments and clone size from that table. Recorded for this sample are about 160,000 clones; roughly 9% of them occurred a single time. The ten largest clones capture roughly 0.7% of the sample.

This clone was seen a few times. Its specific antigen is unknown. Base quality data are lacking; no much larger clone is found one base away. The material sequenced was central memory CD4+ T cells from blood. The V and J segments used are TRBV11-2 and TRBJ2-1; 9 of the junction bases match TRBD1. The TCR sequence derives from a woman between 25 and 40 years old with type 1 diabetes. The DNA reads TGTGCCAGCAGCCGTGACAGGGGGGTCAAGGAGCAGTTCTTC. Its coded protein is CASSRDRGVKEQFF.